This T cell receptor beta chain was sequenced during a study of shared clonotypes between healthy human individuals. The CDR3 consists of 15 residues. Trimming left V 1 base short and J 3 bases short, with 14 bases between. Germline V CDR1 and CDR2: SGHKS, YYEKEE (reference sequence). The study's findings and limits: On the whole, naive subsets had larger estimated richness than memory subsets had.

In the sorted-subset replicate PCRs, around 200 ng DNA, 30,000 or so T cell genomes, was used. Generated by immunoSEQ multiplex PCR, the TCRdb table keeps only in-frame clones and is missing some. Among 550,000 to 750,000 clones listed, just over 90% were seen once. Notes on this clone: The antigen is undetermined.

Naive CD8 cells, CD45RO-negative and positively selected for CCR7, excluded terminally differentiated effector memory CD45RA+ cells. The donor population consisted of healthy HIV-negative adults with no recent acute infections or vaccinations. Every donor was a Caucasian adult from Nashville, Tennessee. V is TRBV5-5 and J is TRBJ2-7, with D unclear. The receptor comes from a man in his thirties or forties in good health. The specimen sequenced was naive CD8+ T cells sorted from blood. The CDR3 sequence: CASSLLLSASYEQYF. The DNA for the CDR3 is TGTGCCAGCAGCTTGCTCTTAAGTGCGAGCTACGAGCAGTACTTC.